Below are 4 T cell receptor beta chains sequenced from a single sample in a study of T cell repertoires in cytomegalovirus infection. TCRdb ran MiXCR on the reads and lists one entry per CDR3 protein. The sample records 490,000 or so distinct CDR3 sequences, over 9% being singletons. What was sequenced was PBMCs. These receptors all come from a human donor in good health (CMV status not recorded). Some clones in this sample may be carry-over from other donors' samples.

This clonotype was seen ten or more times. The genes are TRBV20-1 and TRBJ2-7; D uncertain. The CDR3 spans 13 residues. Trimming removed 0 bases from V and 4 bases from J, with 10 bases in between. The V gene's germline CDR1 is DFQATT and CDR2 SNEGSKA (reference sequence). The CDR3 is CSARDRARYEQYF. The CDR3 DNA follows: TGCAGTGCTAGAGATCGGGCACGGTACGAGCAGTACTTC.

This clonotype was found a few times. The chain links TRBV30 to TRBJ1-2; 8 bases are a match to TRBD1. Germline CDR1 reads GTSNPN; CDR2 reads SVGIG (reference sequence). The CDR3 totals 14 residues. Trimming at V came to 0 bases and at J to 2 bases, leaving 2 bases not matched to a gene. The CDR3 coding sequence is TGTGCCTGGAGTGTTCACAGGGGGAACTATGGCTACACCTTC. It specifies CAWSVHRGNYGYTF.

This clonotype was picked up a small number of times. V usage is TRBV5-6 and J usage is TRBJ1-2; no clear D. The ends were cut back, 0 bases at V and 7 bases at J, with 10 bases in the middle. Germline lookup yields CDR1 SGHDT and CDR2 YYEEEE. The CDR3 has 13 amino acids. The chain's CDR3 is CASSLGRWIGYTF. DNA for the CDR3: TGTGCCAGCAGCTTGGGACGGTGGATTGGCTACACCTTC.

J is TRBJ2-2 and V is TRBV5-1; the match to TRBD1 covers 11 bases. Germline V gene sequence: CDR1 SGHRS, CDR2 YFSETQ. The J segment lost 6 bases and the V segment lost 4 bases, leaving 5 bases of the junction unmatched. The length of the CDR3 is 15 residues. The CDR3 sequence is CASSVPGQGAGELFF. The CDR3 DNA reads as TGCGCCAGCAGCGTACCGGGACAGGGGGCCGGGGAGCTGTTTTTT.